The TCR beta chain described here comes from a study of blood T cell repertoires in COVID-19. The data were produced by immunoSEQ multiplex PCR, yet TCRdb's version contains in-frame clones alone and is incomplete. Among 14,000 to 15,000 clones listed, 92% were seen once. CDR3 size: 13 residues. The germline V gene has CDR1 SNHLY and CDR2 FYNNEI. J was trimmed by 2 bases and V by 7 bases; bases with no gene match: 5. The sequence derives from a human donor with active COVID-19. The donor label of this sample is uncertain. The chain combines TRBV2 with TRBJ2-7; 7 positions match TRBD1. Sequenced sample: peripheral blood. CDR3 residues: CASTPGQTYEQYF. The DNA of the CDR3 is TGTGCCAGCACCCCGGGACAGACCTACGAGCAGTACTTC.